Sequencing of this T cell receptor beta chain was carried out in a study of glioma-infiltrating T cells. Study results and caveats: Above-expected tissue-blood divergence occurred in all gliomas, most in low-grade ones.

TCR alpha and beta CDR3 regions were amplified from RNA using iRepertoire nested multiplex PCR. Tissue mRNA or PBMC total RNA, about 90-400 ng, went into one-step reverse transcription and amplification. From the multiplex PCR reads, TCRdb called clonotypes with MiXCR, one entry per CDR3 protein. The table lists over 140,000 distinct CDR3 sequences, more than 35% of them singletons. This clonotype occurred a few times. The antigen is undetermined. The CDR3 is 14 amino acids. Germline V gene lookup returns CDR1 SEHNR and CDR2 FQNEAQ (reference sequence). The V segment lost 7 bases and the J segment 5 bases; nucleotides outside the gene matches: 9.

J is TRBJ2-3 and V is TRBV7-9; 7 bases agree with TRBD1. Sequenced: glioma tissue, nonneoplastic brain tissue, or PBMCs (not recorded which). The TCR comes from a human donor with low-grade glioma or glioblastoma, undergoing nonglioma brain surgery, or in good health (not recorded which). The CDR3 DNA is TGTGCCAGCAACCCCCGGGACAGCGTAGATACGCAGTATTTT. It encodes CASNPRDSVDTQYF. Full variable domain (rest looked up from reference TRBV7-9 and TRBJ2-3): DTGVSQNPRHKITKRGQNVTFRCDPISEHNRLYWYRQTLGQGPEFLTYFQNEAQLEKSRLLSDRFSAERPKGSFSTLEIQRTEQGDSAMYLCASNPRDSVDTQYFGPGTRLTVL.